This entry lists 3 T cell receptor beta chains sequenced from one sample in a study of T cells in localized non-small cell lung cancer. Method: immunoSEQ multiplex PCR; TCRdb's copy keeps in-frame clones and lacks some. The sample yields 11,000 to 15,000 clones, 80% to 85% seen once. The source material was peripheral blood, sampled before any cancer treatment. These receptors came from a female donor older than 55 with stage I squamous cell lung carcinoma.

The chain carries TRBV14 and TRBJ1-5; D unresolved. This CDR3 contains 13 residues. Trimming took off 3 bases at V and 4 bases at J, with 7 bases between the two ends. The germline V gene encodes CDR1 SGHDN and CDR2 FVKESK. This CDR3 is CASSQDGNQPQHF. The CDR3 DNA follows: TGTGCCAGCAGCCAGGACGGTAATCAGCCCCAGCATTTT.

This chain uses TRBV4-1 with TRBJ2-6; D is undetermined. This CDR3 contains 17 residues. Germline loops: CDR1 MGHRA, CDR2 YSYEKL. Trimming removed 0 bases at V and 1 base at J, with 10 bases between. Here the CDR3 reads CASSQDSSVSGANVLTF. The CDR3 nucleotides read TGCGCCAGCAGCCAAGATTCTTCGGTTTCTGGGGCCAACGTCCTGACTTTC.

This clone came up once. The chain links TRBV6-5 to TRBJ1-2, with 11 bases fitting TRBD1. The CDR3 runs to 15 residues. V trimming: 4 bases; J trimming: 3 bases; junction bases outside the gene matches: 4. Germline-derived CDR1 and CDR2 are MNHEY and SVGAGI. The chain's CDR3 is CASSSPGQGDYGYTF. The CDR3 nucleotides read TGTGCCAGCAGTTCACCGGGACAGGGGGACTATGGCTACACCTTC.